Following are 8 T cell receptor beta chains from one sample sequenced in a study of response to subunit inactivated influenza vaccine. A single record per CDR3 protein comes from TCRdb applying MiXCR to the RT-PCR reads. The table lists more than 450,000 distinct CDR3 sequences, roughly 12% of them singletons. This sample also belongs to another study, concerning T cells expressing NK-cell markers. From that report: TCR beta cDNA was made by 5'RACE template switching with UMIs.

The sequences come from PBMCs from blood, collected on the day of vaccination. The receptors stem from a man aged 50 to 60 who received an inactivated influenza vaccine.

This clonotype was seen only once. The chain links TRBV4-2 to TRBJ2-2, with a tentative D call TRBD1 (6 bases). Deletions cut 3 bases from V and 1 base from J, with 21 bases between. CDR3 length: 19 amino acids. Germline CDR1 is LGHNA and CDR2 is YNFKEQ. The CDR3 reads CASSQAQGLGNMNTGELFF. CDR3 DNA: TGTGCCAGCAGCCAGGCACAGGGCTTGGGTAATATGAACACCGGGGAGCTGTTTTTT.

The V call is TRBV9, the J call TRBJ2-1; TRBD2 aligns across 14 bases. CDR3 size: 18 residues. The trim removed 0 bases at V and 2 bases at J, leaving 4 bases unmatched. Germline CDR1 reads SGDLS; CDR2 reads YYNGEE. The CDR3 DNA reads TGTGCCAGCAGCGTAGGGGGGACTAGCGGGAGTACCTACAATGAGCAGTTCTTC. Its protein product is CASSVGGTSGSTYNEQFF.

This clonotype came up many times. The rearrangement links TRBV7-9 to TRBJ2-1; 10 bases are a match to TRBD1. V dropped 2 bases and J dropped 8; count of bases not matched to a gene: 6. The CDR3 sequence is 15 residues long. Germline CDR1 is SEHNR and CDR2 is FQNEAQ (reference sequence). The chain's CDR3 is CASSLSVTGGYEQFF. The CDR3 nucleotides read TGTGCCAGCAGCTTATCAGTGACAGGGGGCTATGAGCAGTTCTTC.

The rearrangement links TRBV4-2 to TRBJ1-3; unclear D gene. The length of the CDR3 is 13 residues. Germline CDR1 reads LGHNA; CDR2 reads YNFKEQ. Trimming left V 4 bases short and J 0 bases short, with 4 bases between. The CDR3 DNA follows: TGTGCCAGCAGCCGCTTCTCTGGAAACACCATATATTTT. Protein sequence: CASSRFSGNTIYF.

This clonotype has at least ten counts. The gene calls are TRBV27 and TRBJ2-3; TRBD1 aligns across 7 bases. With 4 bases clipped from V and 0 bases from J, the junction kept 25 bases outside the gene matches. Germline lookup yields CDR1 MNHEY and CDR2 SMNVEV (reference sequence). CDR3 length: 22 residues. This CDR3 is CASSSMTGLDNYGGASTDTQYF. The DNA of the CDR3 is TGTGCCAGCAGTTCCATGACAGGGCTCGACAATTATGGCGGCGCTAGCACAGATACGCAGTATTTT.

The chain is built from TRBV27 and TRBJ1-4, with 7 bases that match TRBD1. Per germline, CDR1 MNHEY and CDR2 SMNVEV (reference sequence). V was clipped by 9 bases and J by 5 bases; unmatched bases: 15. CDR3 length: 16 residues. CDR3 amino acids: CASSPTTGAGNEKLFF. CDR3 coding DNA: TGTGCCAGTAGTCCGACAACAGGGGCGGGCAATGAAAAACTGTTTTTT.

This clonotype was observed many times. The chain links TRBV3-1 to TRBJ1-5; D remains ambiguous. The germline V and J ends were trimmed by 3 bases and 5 bases, with 5 bases remaining between them. Germline-derived CDR1 and CDR2 are LGHDT and YNNKEL (reference sequence). The CDR3 length is 12 residues. The CDR3 coding sequence is TGTGCCAGCAGCCATCGGGATCAGCCCCAGCATTTT. This encodes CASSHRDQPQHF.

The table lists this clonotype with many counts. V gene TRBV5-1 combines with J gene TRBJ2-2; no clear D gene. V was shortened by 4 bases and J by 3 bases, with 7 bases between the two germline ends. CDR1 is SGHRS and CDR2 is YFSETQ in the germline V gene. The CDR3 extends over 13 amino acids. The CDR3 DNA sequence: TGCGCCAGCAGCGCCGACTACACCGGGGAGCTGTTTTTT. This sequence encodes CASSADYTGELFF.